Following are 28 T cell receptor beta chains from one sample sequenced in a study of PD-1 blockade in classical Hodgkin lymphoma (dated by TCRdb to about 2020). Library preparation used the immunoSEQ multiplex PCR assay. TCRdb's version of the immuneACCESS table is confined to in-frame rearrangements and falls short of the full clone set. An unresolved V gene accounts for under half of the shortfall where checked; the remainder is of unknown origin. The sample records some 35,000 clones, about 93% of which are singletons. The top ten clonotypes cover roughly 0.2% of the sample. According to the study, the label for this sample's time point signals: cycle 1 day 1 (C1D1), immediately before nivolumab initiation. Every trial patient had relapsed after autologous stem cell transplantation, and cohorts A, B and C differed in prior brentuximab vedotin exposure. Magnetic negative selection with a Miltenyi CD4+ T cell isolation kit was used to purify CD4+ T cells from thawed PBMCs.

Sequencing used CD4+ T cells from blood, obtained at baseline. The receptors originated from a human donor with classical Hodgkin lymphoma.

The V and J genes are TRBV6-6 and TRBJ2-7; D is undetermined. The CDR3 runs to 11 residues. Germline CDR1 MNHNY, CDR2 SVGAGI (reference sequence). Between the trimmed V and J ends, which lost 8 bases and 6 bases, there was a span of 11 bases. The CDR3, as DNA: TGTGCCAGCGCCAGCAGTTTCGAGCAGTACTTC. As protein: CASASSFEQYF.

The chain combines TRBV19 with TRBJ2-3, with 11 bases identical to TRBD2. The CDR3 sequence is 16 residues long. V shed 6 bases and J 1 base; nucleotides not matched to a gene: 6. CDR1 is LNHDA, CDR2 SQIVND, per germline (reference sequence). The CDR3 reads CASSPQTSGGTDTQYF. CDR3 coding DNA: TGTGCCAGTAGCCCACAGACTAGCGGGGGCACAGATACGCAGTATTTT.

This chain uses TRBV7-8 with TRBJ2-1; 15 positions match TRBD2. CDR1 SGHVS and CDR2 FQNEAQ come from the germline V gene. CDR3 size: 17 residues. V lost 4 bases to trimming and J lost 7 bases; unmatched junction nucleotides: 8. CDR3 amino acids: CASSSPRTSGRENEQFF. In DNA form, the CDR3 reads TGTGCCAGCAGCTCACCTCGGACTAGCGGGAGGGAGAATGAGCAGTTCTTC.

The chain carries TRBV30 and TRBJ2-1; the match to TRBD2 covers 8 bases. This CDR3 comprises 14 residues. The germline V gene encodes CDR1 GTSNPN and CDR2 SVGIG (reference sequence). CDR3 sequence reads: CAQAAGGGYNEQFF. The CDR3 region has the DNA TGTGCTCAGGCCGCCGGGGGGGGGTACAATGAGCAGTTCTTC.

The chain carries TRBV30 and TRBJ1-1; no clear D gene. Trimming left V 3 bases short and J 7 bases short, with 15 bases between. This CDR3 is 13 amino acids long. Germline CDR1 is GTSNPN and CDR2 is SVGIG (reference sequence). The CDR3 is CAWSKRATDEAFF. CDR3 in DNA: TGTGCCTGGAGCAAAAGGGCCACGGATGAAGCTTTCTTT.

V gene TRBV29-1 combines with J gene TRBJ2-5; D is unclear. The CDR3 is 11 amino acids. V was clipped by 6 bases and J by 1 base, with 6 bases between them. Germline V gene data show CDR1 as SQVTM and CDR2 as ANQGSEA. The chain's CDR3 is CSVTTQETQYF. CDR3 nucleotides: TGCAGCGTAACTACCCAAGAGACCCAGTACTTC.

This rearrangement joins TRBV5-1 to TRBJ2-1; 9 nucleotides agree with TRBD2. CDR1 is SGHRS and CDR2 is YFSETQ in the germline V gene. Trimming removed 0 bases from V and 8 bases from J; junction bases left unmatched: 6. This CDR3 spans 15 amino acids. CDR3 DNA sequence: TGCGCCAGCAGCTTGGGTCTAGCGGGACCTGATGAGCAGTTCTTC. It translates to CASSLGLAGPDEQFF. The whole variable domain, filled in from reference TRBV5-1 and TRBJ2-1, reads KAGVTQTPRYLIKTRGQQVTLSCSPISGHRSVSWYQQTPGQGLQFLFEYFSETQRNKGNFPGRFSGRQFSNSRSEMNVSTLELGDSALYLCASSLGLAGPDEQFFGPGTRLTVL.

This clone was observed a handful of times. The chain combines TRBV9 with TRBJ2-7; D not certain. Trimming cost V 1 base and J 1 base, with 9 bases left between them. Germline V gives CDR1 SGDLS, CDR2 YYNGEE. The CDR3 sequence is 14 residues long. The CDR3: CASSVRFESYEQYF. CDR3 in DNA: TGTGCCAGCAGCGTAAGGTTTGAATCCTACGAGCAGTACTTC.

The V call is TRBV7-9, the J call TRBJ2-7; TRBD2 agrees at 10 bases. Trimming cost V 2 bases and J 13 bases; bases outside gene matches: 5. Germline V gives CDR1 SEHNR, CDR2 FQNEAQ (reference sequence). The CDR3 extends over 12 amino acids. CDR3 residues: CASSLYLAGVYF. CDR3 nucleotide sequence: TGTGCCAGCAGCTTATACCTAGCGGGAGTATACTTC.

This chain connects TRBV18 to TRBJ1-1; TRBD1 aligns across 7 bases. The J segment lost 4 bases and the V segment lost 4 bases, leaving 6 bases of the junction unmatched. Germline assignment: CDR1 KGHSH and CDR2 LQKENI. The CDR3 length is 14 residues. CDR3 nucleotide sequence: TGTGCCAGCTCACAAGGGGGCGGGCCCACTGAAGCTTTCTTT. Residues: CASSQGGGPTEAFF.

CDR3 sequence: CAISDREVREQYF. The CDR3 coding sequence is TGTGCCATCAGTGATAGGGAGGTGAGGGAGCAGTACTTC. V gene TRBV10-3 combines with J gene TRBJ2-7; a possible D gene is TRBD2 (6 bases). The CDR3 has 13 residues. Trimming cost V 3 bases and J 7 bases, with 13 bases left between them. Germline V gene data show CDR1 as ENHRY and CDR2 as SYGVKD.

This clone was observed once. V and J are TRBV10-3 and TRBJ1-5, with 8 bases matching TRBD1. Losses at the gene ends were 6 bases for V and 5 bases for J; bases not matched to a gene: 6. This CDR3 contains 14 residues. Germline CDR1 ENHRY, CDR2 SYGVKD. For the CDR3, the DNA is TGTGCCATCAGCGGGGACAGGCGAGATCAGCCCCAGCATTTT. It encodes CAISGDRRDQPQHF.

This clone showed up just once. This CDR3 reads CASSLPQGVWSNQPQHF. As DNA, the CDR3 is TGTGCCAGCAGTTTACCCCAAGGGGTGTGGAGCAATCAGCCCCAGCATTTT. The V and J genes are TRBV28 and TRBJ1-5; TRBD1 might be the D (5 bases). The CDR3 totals 17 residues. Deletions cut 2 bases from V and 1 base from J, with 15 bases between. Germline CDR1 MDHEN, CDR2 SYDVKM. The whole variable domain, filled in from reference TRBV28 and TRBJ1-5, reads DVKVTQSSRYLVKRTGEKVFLECVQDMDHENMFWYRQDPGLGLRLIYFSYDVKMKEKGDIPEGYSVSREKKERFSLILESASTNQTSMYLCASSLPQGVWSNQPQHFGDGTRLSIL.

The chain carries TRBV5-8 and TRBJ2-5; no reliable D call. The CDR3 is made up of 12 amino acids. Trimming pared 7 bases from V and 5 bases from J, leaving 12 bases between. The germline V gene has CDR1 SGHTS and CDR2 YDEGEE. CDR3 sequence: CASARVLETQYF. The CDR3 DNA reads TGTGCCAGCGCTCGGGTACTTGAGACCCAGTACTTC.

The rearrangement joins TRBV6-1 to TRBJ1-5; D is perhaps TRBD1 (5 bases). CDR1 and CDR2 from the germline V gene are MNHNS and SASEGT. The CDR3 runs 15 residues. V was clipped by 4 bases and J by 0 bases, with 10 bases between them. The CDR3 DNA follows: TGTGCCAGCAGTGGGGAGGGGTCTAGCAATCAGCCCCAGCATTTT. It specifies CASSGEGSSNQPQHF.

The chain carries TRBV30 and TRBJ2-5; D gene ambiguous. Germline V CDR1 and CDR2: GTSNPN, SVGIG (reference sequence). Trimming pared 0 bases from V and 7 bases from J, leaving 12 bases between. This CDR3 has 13 residues. The CDR3 sequence is CAWSVRGALTQYF. CDR3 sequence (DNA): TGTGCCTGGAGTGTTCGAGGCGCGTTGACCCAGTACTTC.

Only one count was recorded for this clone. The chain has TRBV9 and TRBJ2-1, with 11 bases lining up with TRBD2. Germline V CDR1 and CDR2: SGDLS, YYNGEE. Trimming cost V 2 bases and J 4 bases; bases outside gene matches: 14. The CDR3 loop spans 19 amino acids. The CDR3, as DNA: TGTGCCAGCAGCGTTTCCGGGACTAGCGGAATTGATTGGTACAATGAGCAGTTCTTC. Its translation: CASSVSGTSGIDWYNEQFF.

The CDR3 DNA is TGTGCCAGTGGTAGCGGGAGGGATACAGATACGCAGTATTTT. Encoded protein: CASGSGRDTDTQYF. The gene calls are TRBV19 and TRBJ2-3; 11 bases are shared with TRBD2. V lost 8 bases and J lost 3; bases outside the gene matches: 4. Germline V gene data show CDR1 as LNHDA and CDR2 as SQIVND (reference sequence). The CDR3 runs 14 residues.

The V gene is TRBV19, the J gene TRBJ1-4, with a possible D match to TRBD1 (5 bases). V gave up 5 bases and J gave up 5 bases, with 12 bases separating them. The CDR3 runs 14 residues. Germline CDR1 LNHDA, CDR2 SQIVND (reference sequence). The CDR3 is CASSPPGTNEKLFF. The CDR3 coding sequence is TGTGCCAGTAGTCCCCCGGGGACGAATGAAAAACTGTTTTTT.

This chain links TRBV28 with TRBJ1-1, with TRBD1 matching 7 bases. Trimming took 1 base from V and 0 from J; bases not matched to a gene: 2. CDR1 and CDR2 from the germline V gene are MDHEN and SYDVKM. CDR3 length: 15 residues. CDR3 DNA sequence: TGTGCCAGCAGTTTATTAGGGACAGTGAACACTGAAGCTTTCTTT. Amino acids: CASSLLGTVNTEAFF.

This clone has just one count. The rearrangement uses TRBV28 and TRBJ2-7, with D perhaps assigned TRBD1 or TRBD2 (5 bases each). This CDR3 has 16 residues. Germline lookup yields CDR1 MDHEN and CDR2 SYDVKM. V lost 5 bases, J lost 3 bases, and 20 bases lay in between. CDR3 in DNA: TGTGCCAGCAGTCCCGGGACGTACGTAGGCCACTACGAGCAGTACTTC. Protein sequence: CASSPGTYVGHYEQYF.

J is TRBJ2-1 and V is TRBV10-2, with TRBD2 matching over 8 bases. The CDR3 is made up of 14 amino acids. Germline loops: CDR1 WSHSY, CDR2 SAAADI. The junction had 7 bases not matched to a gene; V was cut back by 6 bases and J by 6 bases. The chain's CDR3 is CASSLSGSFNEQFF. CDR3 DNA sequence: TGCGCCAGCAGCTTAAGCGGGAGCTTCAATGAGCAGTTCTTC.

CDR3 sequence reads: CASRVGQGSEAFF. CDR3 nucleotide sequence: TGTGCCAGCCGGGTCGGACAGGGCTCTGAAGCTTTCTTT. V gene TRBV6-1 combines with J gene TRBJ1-1; 8 bases match TRBD1. Germline-derived CDR1 and CDR2 are MNHNS and SASEGT. The CDR3 has 13 residues. With 8 bases clipped from V and 6 bases from J, the junction kept 8 bases outside the gene matches.

The table lists this clone with a count of one. The CDR3 region has the DNA TGTGCCAGCACCCTAGCGGGGCCGAACACCGGGGAGCTGTTTTTT. This codes for CASTLAGPNTGELFF. J is TRBJ2-2 and V is TRBV6-5; 9 bases fit TRBD2. The J segment lost 0 bases and the V segment lost 7 bases, leaving 3 bases of the junction unmatched. Germline CDR1 MNHEY, CDR2 SVGAGI. The CDR3 is 15 residues long.

The rearrangement links TRBV7-9 to TRBJ2-7, with a possible D match to TRBD1 (5 bases). CDR1 is SEHNR and CDR2 is FQNEAQ in the germline V gene (reference sequence). This CDR3 contains 13 residues. Trimming took off 5 bases at V and 7 bases at J, with 15 bases between the two ends. CDR3 in DNA: TGTGCCAGCAGCCCTACAGGCCTACGAGAGCAGTACTTC. Its protein is CASSPTGLREQYF.

The gene calls are TRBV7-9 and TRBJ1-3; D is uncertain. Germline V gene data show CDR1 as SEHNR and CDR2 as FQNEAQ (reference sequence). V lost 6 bases and J lost 0, with 18 bases in between. This CDR3 is built from 17 residues. CDR3 in amino acids: CASRPTGSVYSGNTIYF. The CDR3, as DNA: TGTGCCAGCAGGCCGACTGGGAGCGTTTACTCTGGAAACACCATATATTTT.

The chain couples TRBV9 to TRBJ1-1; 9 nucleotides line up with TRBD1. Germline CDR1 and CDR2: SGDLS and YYNGEE. The CDR3 runs to 16 residues. The ends lost 0 bases at V and 5 bases at J; junction bases unmatched: 8. CDR3 protein: CASSVATGTGNTEAFF. Here the CDR3 DNA reads TGTGCCAGCAGCGTAGCTACGGGGACAGGGAATACTGAAGCTTTCTTT.

This chain uses TRBV6-5 with TRBJ1-1, with TRBD1 as a possible D gene (6 bases). This CDR3 has 13 residues. The germline V and J ends were trimmed by 0 bases and 9 bases, with 11 bases remaining between them. In germline, CDR1 is MNHEY, CDR2 SVGAGI. The CDR3 reads CASSYSRGQQAFF. Written as DNA, the CDR3 is TGTGCCAGCAGTTACTCCCGGGGACAACAAGCTTTCTTT.